These 26 T cell receptor beta chains came from one sample sequenced in a study of cytomegalovirus exposure and HLA in healthy donors. PCR amplification relied on 60 Vbeta primers (plus 13 Jbeta primers). Generated by immunoSEQ multiplex PCR, the TCRdb table keeps only in-frame clones and is missing some. Among over 150,000 clones, about 71% were seen once, and the ten largest hold around 2.8%. The sequenced sample consisted of PBMCs. The source is a woman aged 40 to 50 in good health and CMV-seropositive.

V usage is TRBV7-2 and J usage is TRBJ2-7; 11 positions agree with TRBD1. The germline V gene encodes CDR1 SGHTA and CDR2 FQGNSA. V shed 5 bases, J shed 4 bases, and the junction held 7 bases outside the gene matches. The CDR3 runs 15 residues. In DNA, the CDR3 is TGTGCCAGCAGCATTTGGACAGGGGGCCTGTACGAGCAGTACTTC. It yields the protein CASSIWTGGLYEQYF. Together with reference TRBV7-2 and TRBJ2-7, the CDR3 gives the full variable domain: GAGVSQSPSNKVTEKGKDVELRCDPISGHTALYWYRQSLGQGLEFLIYFQGNSAPDKSGLPSDRFSAERTGGSVSTLTIQRTQQEDSAVYLCASSIWTGGLYEQYFGPGTRLTVT.

The chain combines TRBV2 with TRBJ1-4, with a weak D call TRBD1 (6 bases). V lost 7 bases and J lost 1, with 7 bases in between. There are 13 residues in the CDR3. Germline CDR1 and CDR2: SNHLY and FYNNEI. The DNA of the CDR3 is TGTGCCAGCATGGACAGAACTAATGAAAAACTGTTTTTT. Translated, it gives CASMDRTNEKLFF.

The chain uses TRBV9 and TRBJ1-2; D gene ambiguous. CDR1 and CDR2 (germline): SGDLS, YYNGEE. This CDR3 contains 15 residues. V shed 4 bases and J shed 5 bases, with 18 bases lying between them. CDR3 sequence (DNA): TGTGCCAGCAGCCCCCTCCTTGGGCAGGCATATGGCTACACCTTC. Protein sequence: CASSPLLGQAYGYTF.

This clone appeared a few times. The J gene is TRBJ1-4, the V gene TRBV5-4; 10 bases match TRBD1. CDR3 size: 15 residues. The ends lost 0 bases at V and 6 bases at J; junction bases unmatched: 2. The germline V gene has CDR1 SGHNT and CDR2 YYREEE (reference sequence). CDR3 nucleotide sequence: TGTGCCAGCAGCTTGGCCGGGACAGGGGATGAAAAACTGTTTTTT. Translated: CASSLAGTGDEKLFF.

The chain is built from TRBV19 and TRBJ2-7; 7 bases match TRBD2. V was pared by 5 bases and J by 1 base, with 2 bases of the junction left unmatched. There are 13 residues in the CDR3. Germline V gives CDR1 LNHDA, CDR2 SQIVND (reference sequence). The CDR3 sequence: CASSPGGSYEQYF. The CDR3 coding sequence is TGTGCCAGTAGTCCGGGGGGTTCCTACGAGCAGTACTTC.

This clone was counted once. An end of the junction does not agree with germline; a read error may underlie this. J is TRBJ1-2 and V is TRBV5-1; 7 nucleotides align to TRBD1. The CDR3 contains 14 residues. Germline V gene data show CDR1 as SGHRS and CDR2 as YFSETQ. The CDR3 DNA reads as TGCGCCAGCAAGGGACAGAAGGAGTACTATGGCTACCCCTTC. The encoded protein is CASKGQKEYYGYPF.

This chain joins TRBV5-1 and TRBJ2-7, with D uncertain. The CDR3 extends over 11 amino acids. Germline V gene data show CDR1 as SGHRS and CDR2 as YFSETQ. Trimming removed 7 bases at V and 4 bases at J, with 9 bases between. The CDR3 spells CASQSGYEQYF. CDR3 coding DNA: TGCGCCAGCCAATCCGGGTACGAGCAGTACTTC.

The gene calls are TRBV9 and TRBJ2-5; 9 bases are a match to TRBD2. The V gene end was trimmed by 4 bases and the J gene end by 5 bases; junction bases not matched to a gene: 21. This CDR3 is built from 19 residues. Germline-derived CDR1 and CDR2 are SGDLS and YYNGEE. CDR3 nucleotides: TGTGCCAGCAGCCCGACCACTGCGGGGAGGGGACTAGCTGTTGAGACCCAGTACTTC. Its translation: CASSPTTAGRGLAVETQYF.

CDR3 amino acids: CASSLARLAGLSSYNEQFF. The CDR3 coding sequence is TGCGCCAGCAGCTTGGCAAGACTAGCGGGACTGAGCTCCTACAATGAGCAGTTCTTC. The rearrangement joins TRBV5-1 to TRBJ2-1; TRBD2 aligns across 11 bases. The CDR3 has 19 residues. Losses at the gene ends were 0 bases for V and 0 bases for J; bases not matched to a gene: 8. Germline CDR1 reads SGHRS; CDR2 reads YFSETQ.

The gene calls are TRBV10-3 and TRBJ1-1; possibly TRBD1 for D (5 bases). The CDR3 loop spans 16 amino acids. V was clipped by 4 bases and J by 5 bases, with 20 bases between them. Germline CDR1 and CDR2: ENHRY and SYGVKD. The CDR3 here is CAISGAQGVGGTEAFF. In DNA, the CDR3 is TGTGCCATCAGTGGGGCCCAAGGGGTCGGCGGAACTGAAGCTTTCTTT.

This clone showed up just once. This chain joins TRBV5-1 and TRBJ2-2; 9 nucleotides agree with TRBD2. Losses at the gene ends were 1 base for V and 7 bases for J; bases not matched to a gene: 8. The CDR3 totals 16 residues. CDR1 and CDR2 (germline): SGHRS, YFSETQ. This CDR3 is CASSLIASGIVGELFF. The CDR3 DNA reads TGCGCCAGCAGCTTGATCGCTAGCGGGATTGTCGGGGAGCTGTTTTTT.

The count of this clone is one. The chain has TRBV4-1 and TRBJ2-2; TRBD2 matches 10 bases. Germline loops: CDR1 MGHRA, CDR2 YSYEKL. The V gene end was trimmed by 1 base and the J gene end by 4 bases; junction bases not matched to a gene: 9. The CDR3 length is 18 residues. CDR3 nucleotide sequence: TGCGCCAGCAGCCAAGGGGGGCTAGCGGGGGTCGGCACCGGGGAGCTGTTTTTT. As protein: CASSQGGLAGVGTGELFF.

This CDR3 reads CASSSNREGYEQYF. CDR3 nucleotide sequence: TGTGCCAGCAGTTCCAACAGGGAAGGCTACGAGCAGTACTTC. V and J are TRBV27 and TRBJ2-7, with D possibly being TRBD1 (6 bases). The CDR3 spans 14 residues. From germline, CDR1 is MNHEY and CDR2 SMNVEV (reference sequence). Trimming left V 4 bases short and J 3 bases short, with 13 bases between.

V and J are TRBV28 and TRBJ1-5; the match to TRBD1 covers 8 bases. Trimming removed 5 bases from V and 5 bases from J; junction bases left unmatched: 11. The CDR3 is 16 amino acids. Germline loops: CDR1 MDHEN, CDR2 SYDVKM. The CDR3 sequence is CASSPTPDRAHQPQHF. The DNA of the CDR3 is TGTGCCAGCAGTCCGACCCCGGACAGGGCCCATCAGCCCCAGCATTTT.

This clone was counted only a few times. The gene calls are TRBV7-8 and TRBJ2-7; perhaps TRBD1 as D (5 bases). V shed 3 bases and J shed 5 bases, with 8 bases lying between them. CDR1 and CDR2 (germline): SGHVS, FQNEAQ. The CDR3 extends over 12 amino acids. The CDR3 nucleotides read TGTGCCAGCAGCTTCCAGGGCCACGAGCAGTACTTC. It translates to CASSFQGHEQYF.

This chain links TRBV15 with TRBJ2-1; 7 bases line up with TRBD2. The J segment lost 5 bases and the V segment lost 0 bases, leaving 1 base of the junction unmatched. Germline-derived CDR1 and CDR2 are LNHNV and YYDKDF (reference sequence). This CDR3 is built from 14 residues. The CDR3 sequence is CATSRELADNEQFF. The CDR3 bases are TGTGCCACCAGCAGAGAGCTAGCGGACAATGAGCAGTTCTTC. Drawing the rest from reference TRBV15 and TRBJ2-1, the complete variable domain is DAMVIQNPRYQVTQFGKPVTLSCSQTLNHNVMYWYQQKSSQAPKLLFHYYDKDFNNEADTPDNFQSRRPNTSFCFLDIRSPGLGDTAMYLCATSRELADNEQFFGPGTRLTVL.

The count of this clone is one. This chain links TRBV6-5 with TRBJ2-2; tentative D call: TRBD1 (5 bases). Deletions cut 4 bases from V and 7 bases from J, with 10 bases between. This CDR3 is 13 amino acids long. Germline V lookup: CDR1 MNHEY, CDR2 SVGAGI. The CDR3 loop reads CASSSGHGGELFF. CDR3 bases: TGTGCCAGCAGTTCAGGACACGGCGGGGAGCTGTTTTTT.

The genes are TRBV4-3 and TRBJ2-7, with 12 bases fitting TRBD1. V was clipped by 0 bases and J by 3 bases; unmatched bases: 3. CDR3 length equals 16 residues. CDR1 and CDR2 (germline): LGHNA, YSLEER. The CDR3 sequence: CASSQDRDRGLYEQYF. In DNA, the CDR3 is TGCGCCAGCAGCCAAGACCGGGACAGGGGGCTCTACGAGCAGTACTTC.

This clone came up a few times. V gene TRBV7-9 combines with J gene TRBJ1-2; D call uncertain. The CDR3 extends over 13 amino acids. The V gene lost 1 base and the J gene lost 5 bases, with 8 bases spanning the gap. Looked up from germline, CDR1 is SEHNR and CDR2 is FQNEAQ (reference sequence). The CDR3 spells CASSLVLEYGYTF. The CDR3 nucleotides read TGTGCCAGCAGCTTAGTATTAGAATATGGCTACACCTTC.

The rearrangement links TRBV14 to TRBJ1-6, with 10 bases matching TRBD1. CDR1 and CDR2 (germline): SGHDN, FVKESK. V gave up 4 bases and J gave up 0 bases; unmatched junction bases: 3. The CDR3 consists of 17 residues. CDR3 sequence reads: CASSPGTGDSYNSPLHF. CDR3 DNA sequence: TGTGCCAGCAGCCCCGGGACAGGGGACTCCTATAATTCACCCCTCCACTTT.

The chain carries TRBV12-5 and TRBJ2-5; no definite D call. Germline V gives CDR1 LGHNT, CDR2 FRNRAP. The CDR3 is made up of 11 amino acids. V was cut by 6 bases and J by 5 bases, with 7 bases left in between. CDR3 sequence reads: CASGAQETQYF. The CDR3, as DNA: TGTGCTAGTGGGGCCCAGGAGACCCAGTACTTC.

To note about this clone: The sample holds other DNA sequences that translate to the same CDR3. The CDR3 nucleotides are TGTGCCAGCAGTTCCGGACAGGGCTTTGCAACTAATGAAAAACTGTTTTTT. It is translated as CASSSGQGFATNEKLFF. The chain links TRBV7-9 to TRBJ1-4; 8 bases are a match to TRBD1. The CDR3 is made up of 17 amino acids. Trimming cost V 6 bases and J 0 bases; bases outside gene matches: 9. CDR1 SEHNR and CDR2 FQNEAQ come from the germline V gene (reference sequence).

The table lists this clone with a count of one. V gene TRBV7-2 combines with J gene TRBJ1-2; D may be TRBD1 (6 bases). Trimming took off 2 bases at V and 0 bases at J, with 10 bases between the two ends. This CDR3 comprises 15 residues. Germline CDR1 and CDR2: SGHTA and FQGNSA. The CDR3 DNA reads TGTGCCAGCAGCTTACGGGACACTTCTAACTATGGCTACACCTTC. This codes for CASSLRDTSNYGYTF.

A single count supports this clone. V is TRBV5-1 and J is TRBJ1-3; possibly TRBD1 for D (5 bases). The germline CDR1 and CDR2 sequences are SGHRS and YFSETQ. Trimming left V 0 bases short and J 2 bases short, with 9 bases between. The CDR3 has 15 residues. The CDR3 protein is CASSLEGGAGNTIYF. The CDR3 bases are TGCGCCAGCAGCTTGGAAGGAGGGGCTGGAAACACCATATATTTT.

The chain uses TRBV9 and TRBJ2-1; 7 bases map to TRBD1. CDR3 length: 15 amino acids. Germline CDR1 SGDLS, CDR2 YYNGEE. After removal of 4 bases from V and 3 bases from J, the junction contained 7 bases not matched to a gene. The chain's CDR3 is CASSPRQGLYNEQFF. The CDR3 DNA reads TGTGCCAGCAGCCCGAGACAGGGCCTCTACAATGAGCAGTTCTTC.

The gene calls are TRBV9 and TRBJ1-3; D call uncertain. V dropped 2 bases and J dropped 8 bases, with 14 bases sitting between them. In germline, CDR1 is SGDLS, CDR2 YYNGEE. The CDR3 is made up of 14 amino acids. The CDR3 loop reads CASSVQEGGDTIYF. DNA for the CDR3: TGTGCCAGCAGCGTCCAGGAGGGCGGCGACACCATATATTTT.